This T cell receptor beta chain was recovered during a study of identifying expanded T cells in peripheral blood. Study results and limitations: Over two and four weeks, about 15 and 19 clones changed, versus around 1.3 between replicates.

In its sample, this clone was seen once. Its specificity is not known. Healthy donors had no documented immune events, such as infections, while sampled. Data came from immunoSEQ multiplex PCR; TCRdb stores just in-frame clones and leaves some out. The sample has approximately 130,000 clones; about 80% are singletons. The receptor comes from a person aged 18 to 69 in good health. The sequencing input was blood.

Here the CDR3 reads CAISESEYEQYF. As DNA, the CDR3 is TGTGCCATCAGTGAGTCTGAGTACGAGCAGTACTTC. This sequence joins TRBV10-3 and TRBJ2-7; no clear D. This CDR3 has 12 residues. CDR1 and CDR2 (germline): ENHRY, SYGVKD. Trimming stripped 0 bases from V and 4 bases from J, with 4 bases between.